This is a list of T cell receptor beta chains from one sample in a study of blood T cell repertoires in COVID-19. Profiled with immunoSEQ multiplex PCR; TCRdb holds only in-frame clones, not every one. The sample lists roughly 500,000 clones; roughly 90% were seen once. The sample was PBMCs or T cells enriched from blood (not recorded which). Source of these receptors: a middle-aged woman who had recovered from COVID-19. Each CDR3 is given with its conserved first and last residue. The D gene is left open where the match is weak. Clone size, where shown, is once, few, many, or a class for clones that have expanded.

>TRBD1|NA|TRBV5-1|14|TRBJ1-5
TGCGCCAGCAGCTTGGAAGGACAGGGGTCGTCCCAGCATTTT
CASSLEGQGSSQHF
>TRBD2|once|TRBV5-1|17|TRBJ2-3
TGCGCCAGCAGCTACCCTCGTGCAGCGGGAGTCTCAGATACGCAGTATTTT
CASSYPRAAGVSDTQYF
>NA|NA|TRBV7-9|18|TRBJ1-6
TGTGCCAGCAGCTCGGTACAGGGAAATTATGCCTATAATTCACCCCTCCACTTT
CASSSVQGNYAYNSPLHF
>NA|NA|TRBV10-3|15|TRBJ2-1
TGTGCCTCCCGGGCGGGAATTTACTCCTACAATGAGCAGTTCTTC
CASRAGIYSYNEQFF
>NA|NA|TRBV30|15|TRBJ2-7
TGTGCCTGGAGTGTCCCTTATCCTCCGTCGGACGAGCAGTACTTC
CAWSVPYPPSDEQYF
>TRBD1|NA|TRBV7-9|14|TRBJ1-1
TGTGCCAGCGTGCCAGGGGGCTCGAACACTGAAGCTTTCTTT
CASVPGGSNTEAFF
>TRBD1|NA|TRBV6-5|15|TRBJ1-2
TGTGCCAGCAGTTACTCGGGGACAGGGGGCTGGGGCTACACCTTC
CASSYSGTGGWGYTF
>TRBD1|NA|TRBV10-3|15|TRBJ2-2
TGTGCCATCAAGGGACAGGGGATTAACACCGGGGAGCTGTTTTTT
CAIKGQGINTGELFF
>NA|NA|TRBV29-1|14|TRBJ1-1
TGCAGCGTTGTGGTAGGGGTCATGAACACTGAAGCTTTCTTT
CSVVVGVMNTEAFF
>TRBD2|NA|TRBV27|15|TRBJ2-5
TGTGCCAGCACCCCATCTGGCGGGAGGGCTAAGACCCAGTACTTC
CASTPSGGRAKTQYF
>NA|NA|TRBV2|13|TRBJ1-2
TGTGCCAGCAGCGAAAGCGGGGTCTATGGCTACACCTTC
CASSESGVYGYTF
>TRBD1|NA|TRBV27|14|TRBJ1-2
TGTGCCAGCAGTCCTCAGGGGGCCACGGATGGCTACACCTTC
CASSPQGATDGYTF
>NA|NA|TRBV5-6|12|TRBJ1-1
TGTGCCAGCAGCTTGTGGGCCACTGAAGCTTTCTTT
CASSLWATEAFF
>TRBD2|few|TRBV11-3|15|TRBJ2-7
TGTGCCAGCAGCTTAGCAGCGGGATCTTCCTACGAGCAGTACTTC
CASSLAAGSSYEQYF
>NA|NA|TRBV5-4|14|TRBJ2-1
TGTGCCAGCAGGTACGGGACTGGACTCCATGAGCAGTTCTTC
CASRYGTGLHEQFF
>NA|NA|TRBV6-5|15|TRBJ1-2
TGTGCCAGCAGTTCCTACCCCCCATCGGGCTATGGCTACACCTTC
CASSSYPPSGYGYTF
>NA|NA|TRBV10-3|14|TRBJ1-1
TGTGCCATCAGTGAGAGGACAGCTAACACTGAAGCTTTCTTT
CAISERTANTEAFF
>TRBD1|NA|TRBV3-1/TRBV3-2|14|TRBJ1-1
TGTGCCAGCAGCGGAACAGGGGCTCGGGCTGAAGCTTTCTTT
CASSGTGARAEAFF
>TRBD1|NA|TRBV7-2|15|TRBJ1-4
TGTGCCAGCAGCTTAAATTTACAGGGGGAGGGGAAACTGTTTTTT
CASSLNLQGEGKLFF
>NA|NA|TRBV27|15|TRBJ1-6
TGTGCCAGCAGCGAGGGGGGGACTCTGTACTCACCCCTCCACTTT
CASSEGGTLYSPLHF
>TRBD2|NA|TRBV3-1/TRBV3-2|15|TRBJ2-7
TGTGCCAGCAGCTATAGGACTAGTGGCCCCTACGAGCAGTACTTC
CASSYRTSGPYEQYF
>NA|NA|TRBV27|15|TRBJ2-1
TGTGCCAGCAGTCCTCGTCCCAAGCTTCACAATGAGCAGTTCTTC
CASSPRPKLHNEQFF
>TRBD1|NA|TRBV7-2|16|TRBJ2-1
TGTGCCAGCAGCTTATCCGGGACAGCGACCTACAATGAGCAGTTCTTC
CASSLSGTATYNEQFF
>TRBD1|NA|TRBV20-1|16|TRBJ1-4
TGCAGTGCTAGTGGTTGGGAGACAGGGGCTCGGGAAAAACTGTTTTTT
CSASGWETGAREKLFF
>NA|NA|TRBV6-5|12|TRBJ1-1
TGTGCCAGCAGTTACTTCGGGGGAGAAGCTTTCTTT
CASSYFGGEAFF
>TRBD2|once|TRBV12-3/TRBV12-4|13|TRBJ2-2
TGTGCCAGCAGTTTAGAGCGGGGTTTCGGGCTGTTTTTT
CASSLERGFGLFF
>NA|NA|TRBV7-2|13|TRBJ1-2
TGTGCCAGCAGCTTAGCTATGACTCATGGCTACACCTTC
CASSLAMTHGYTF
>TRBD2|once|TRBV5-6|14|TRBJ2-7
TGTGCCAGCACTATGCCGGGACTAGATTACGAGCAGTACTTC
CASTMPGLDYEQYF
>TRBD1|once|TRBV19|14|TRBJ1-1
TGTGCCAGTAGTTTTCAGGGGGGGAACACTGAAGCTTTCTTT
CASSFQGGNTEAFF
>NA|NA|TRBV2|13|TRBJ1-2
TGTGCCAGCAGTGAAGCTACCAGCTATGGCTACACCTTC
CASSEATSYGYTF
>TRBD1|once|TRBV27|18|TRBJ2-1
TGTGCCAGCAGCCTAAGGTGGACAGGAACCCTCTCCTACAATGAGCAGTTCTTC
CASSLRWTGTLSYNEQFF
>NA|NA|TRBV29-1|12|TRBJ1-2
TGCAGCGTTGAGCAGGGCACCTATGGCTACACCTTC
CSVEQGTYGYTF
>NA|NA|TRBV7-9|12|TRBJ1-1
TGTGCCAGCAGCTTAGACAGGGTGAAAGCTTTCTTT
CASSLDRVKAFF
>NA|once|TRBV30|13|TRBJ1-1
TGTGCCTGGAGTTCGCGGGTAACTACTGAAGCTTTCTTT
CAWSSRVTTEAFF
>NA|NA|TRBV20-1|12|TRBJ1-2
TGCAGTGCTAGTCAGGTTTCGGTTGGCTACACCTTC
CSASQVSVGYTF
>NA|NA|TRBV7-2|13|TRBJ2-7
TGTGCCAGCACCGAGCGACCCGCCTACGAGCAGTACTTC
CASTERPAYEQYF
>NA|few|TRBV7-2|17|TRBJ2-3
TGTGCCAGCAGCCCCCCGCGCGGGAACGGCGGCACAGATACGCAGTATTTT
CASSPPRGNGGTDTQYF
>NA|once|TRBV6-5|16|TRBJ2-7
TGTGCCAGCAGTTACTCCGTCGGGAGCAGCTCCTACGAGCAGTACTTC
CASSYSVGSSSYEQYF
>TRBD1|NA|TRBV18|15|TRBJ1-1
TGTGCCAGCTCACCCAAAAATACAGGGGGCACTGAAGCTTTCTTT
CASSPKNTGGTEAFF
>TRBD1|NA|TRBV9|16|TRBJ1-3
TGTGCCAGCAGCGTTTCGACAGGGGCCTCTGGAAACACCATATATTTT
CASSVSTGASGNTIYF
>NA|once|TRBV11-3|14|TRBJ1-6
TGTGCCAGCAGCTTAGAGACAAATAATTCACCCCTCCACTTT
CASSLETNNSPLHF
>NA|NA|TRBV5-1|14|TRBJ1-2
TGCGCCAGCAGCTTGGACAGGGTAGGCTATGGCTACACCTTC
CASSLDRVGYGYTF